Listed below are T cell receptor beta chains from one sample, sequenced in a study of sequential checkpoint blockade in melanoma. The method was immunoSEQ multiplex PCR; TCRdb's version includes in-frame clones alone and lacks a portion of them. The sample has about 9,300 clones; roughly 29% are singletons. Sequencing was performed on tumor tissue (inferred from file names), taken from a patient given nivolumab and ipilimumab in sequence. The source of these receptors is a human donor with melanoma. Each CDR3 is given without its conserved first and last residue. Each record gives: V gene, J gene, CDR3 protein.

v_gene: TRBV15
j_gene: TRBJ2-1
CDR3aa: ATSRGLAGVSSYNEQF

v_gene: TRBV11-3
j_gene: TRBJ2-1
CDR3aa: ASSPRIRSVKQF

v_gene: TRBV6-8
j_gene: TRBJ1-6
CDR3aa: ASSYSIAAGNSPLH

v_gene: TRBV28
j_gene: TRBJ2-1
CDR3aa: ASSSSRRASGGHNEQF

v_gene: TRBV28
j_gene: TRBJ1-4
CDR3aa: ASSSRGTRDEKLF

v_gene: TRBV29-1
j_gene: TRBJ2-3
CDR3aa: SADSLAASTDTQY

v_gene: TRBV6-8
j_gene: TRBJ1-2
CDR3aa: ASSYSLYSERGYT

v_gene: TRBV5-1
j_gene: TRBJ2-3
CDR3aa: ASSSYSSSTDTQY

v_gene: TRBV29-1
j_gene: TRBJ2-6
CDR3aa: SVEGGTGANVLT

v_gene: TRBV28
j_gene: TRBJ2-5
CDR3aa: ASSARPRGTQY

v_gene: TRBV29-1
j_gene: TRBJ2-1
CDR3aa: SVLRGDRATNEQF

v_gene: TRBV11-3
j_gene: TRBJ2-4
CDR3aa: ASSPTGGVKNIQY

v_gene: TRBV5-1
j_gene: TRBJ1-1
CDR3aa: ASSPATGRTEAF

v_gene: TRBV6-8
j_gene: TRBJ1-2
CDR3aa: ASSSGPQRNYGYT

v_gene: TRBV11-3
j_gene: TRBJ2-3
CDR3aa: ASSLFSQGGTDTQY

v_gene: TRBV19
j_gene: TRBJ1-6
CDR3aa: ASSIRRNNSPLH

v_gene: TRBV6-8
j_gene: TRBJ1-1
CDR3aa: ASSYSPAHTEAF

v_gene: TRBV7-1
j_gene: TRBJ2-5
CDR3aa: ASGGGHQETQY

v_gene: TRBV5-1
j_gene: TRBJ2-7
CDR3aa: ASSLRTGLYEQY

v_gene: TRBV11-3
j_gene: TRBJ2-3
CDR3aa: ASSRSGGTDTQY

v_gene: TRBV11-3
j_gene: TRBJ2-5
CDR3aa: ASSLLAGQETQY

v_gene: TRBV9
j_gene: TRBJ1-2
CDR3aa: ASSVDRTGGLYT

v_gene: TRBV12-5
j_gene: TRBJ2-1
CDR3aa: ASTPGGREQF

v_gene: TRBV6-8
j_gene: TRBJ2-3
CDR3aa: ASSTAGGPLSDTQY

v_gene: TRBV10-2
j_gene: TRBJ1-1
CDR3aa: ASSLMEGRGVAF

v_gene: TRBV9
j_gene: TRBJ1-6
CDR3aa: ASSAGQFNSPLH

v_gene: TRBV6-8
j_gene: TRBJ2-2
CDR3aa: AIRFQDSYTGELF

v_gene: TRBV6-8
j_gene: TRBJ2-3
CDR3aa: ASSGIGGGSTDTQY

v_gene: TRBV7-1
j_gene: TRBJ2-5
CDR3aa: ASSLGQQETQY

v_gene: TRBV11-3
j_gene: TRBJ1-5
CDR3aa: ASSLEIGGGHSQPQH

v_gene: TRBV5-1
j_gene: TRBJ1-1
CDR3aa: ASSVLQGNTEAF

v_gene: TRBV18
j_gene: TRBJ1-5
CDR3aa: ASSPGGQGNQPQH

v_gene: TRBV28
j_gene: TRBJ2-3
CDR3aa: ASSPLDSTDTQY

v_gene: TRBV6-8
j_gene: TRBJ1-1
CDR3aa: ASRTGGRSEAF

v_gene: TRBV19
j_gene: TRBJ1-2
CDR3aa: ASSWVSHPLDGYT

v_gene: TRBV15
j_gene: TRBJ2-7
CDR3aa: ATSRDRGSYEQY

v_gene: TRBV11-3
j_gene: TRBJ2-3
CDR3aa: ASSFRGTTDTQY

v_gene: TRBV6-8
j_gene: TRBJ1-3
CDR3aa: ASSPRGPGSGNTIY

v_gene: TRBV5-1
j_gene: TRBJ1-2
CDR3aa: ASSLGSQGGYGYT

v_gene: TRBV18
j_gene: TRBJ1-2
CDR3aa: ASSREPGAYGYT

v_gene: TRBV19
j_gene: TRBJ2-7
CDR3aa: ASRGAGQDSYEQY

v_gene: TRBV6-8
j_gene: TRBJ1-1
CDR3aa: ASRVRHTEAF

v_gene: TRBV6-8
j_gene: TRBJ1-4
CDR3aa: ASSYSRQGVELF

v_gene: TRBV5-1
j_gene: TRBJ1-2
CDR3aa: ASSLGGRTYGYT

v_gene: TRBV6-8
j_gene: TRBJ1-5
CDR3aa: ASSDFGVGPQH

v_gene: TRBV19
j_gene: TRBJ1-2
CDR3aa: ASSPWDRGIGYT

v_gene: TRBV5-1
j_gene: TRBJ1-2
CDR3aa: ASSLRVTRNYGYT

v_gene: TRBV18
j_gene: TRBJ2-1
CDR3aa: ASSPGLARDEQF

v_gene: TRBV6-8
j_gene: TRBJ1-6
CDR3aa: ASSYWTPDNSPLH

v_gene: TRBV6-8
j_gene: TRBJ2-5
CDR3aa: ASSPRWSLQETQY